The clone carrying this TCR beta chain was seen ten or more times. TCRdb redid the calling of the RT-PCR reads with MiXCR, one entry per CDR3 protein. This sample carries hundreds of thousands of distinct CDR3 sequences, 12% to 15% of them seen once, and the ten largest clones take 3.6%. The TCR was taken from a female donor in good health, serving as a healthy control. The sequenced sample consisted of memory CD4+ T cells from blood.

The CDR3 protein is CASSLGGGRSPLHF. In DNA form, the CDR3 reads TGTGCCAGCAGTTTAGGGGGCGGAAGGTCACCCCTCCACTTT. The chain joins TRBV12-3 or TRBV12-4 to TRBJ1-6; possibly TRBD1 for D (5 bases). This CDR3 has 14 amino acids. Trimming left V 1 base short and J 10 bases short, with 11 bases between.